This entry lists 21 T cell receptor beta chains sequenced from one sample in a study of blood T cells in healthy people across ages. Sample-barcoded 5' priming and a J-beta primer mix drove a second PCR of roughly 7 to 11 cycles. A single record per CDR3 protein comes from TCRdb applying MiXCR to the 5' RACE reads. This sample carries about 720,000 distinct CDR3 sequences, over 20% of them seen once, and the ten largest clones take around 22%. Sequenced input: blood. The receptors shown here come from a man in his 70s in good health.

This clonotype appeared a few times. The genes are TRBV10-2 and TRBJ2-3, with D perhaps being TRBD1 or TRBD2 (5 bases each). The CDR3 covers 14 residues. Germline CDR1 reads WSHSY; CDR2 reads SAAADI. V lost 10 bases and J 5 bases, leaving 19 bases between the germline ends. The CDR3 loop reads CATEGNGLGDTQYF. The DNA of the CDR3 is TGCGCCACCGAGGGGAACGGTTTGGGAGATACGCAGTATTTT.

The chain links TRBV6-2 or TRBV6-3 to TRBJ2-2; D not resolved. The CDR3 sequence is 16 residues long. V lost 2 bases and J lost 0, with 10 bases in between. The germline V gene has CDR1 MNHEY and CDR2 SVGEGT. In DNA form, the CDR3 reads TGTGCCAGCAGTTACGCCCGAAGGACGAACACCGGGGAGCTGTTTTTT. This encodes CASSYARRTNTGELFF.

This clonotype was found a few times. The V and J genes are TRBV4-3 and TRBJ2-1; 7 positions match TRBD1. This CDR3 region has 16 residues. The germline gives CDR1 LGHNA, CDR2 YSLEER. Losses at the gene ends were 0 bases for V and 2 bases for J; bases not matched to a gene: 4. The CDR3 loop is CASSQDTGEAYNEQFF. The CDR3, as DNA: TGCGCCAGCAGCCAAGATACAGGGGAAGCCTACAATGAGCAGTTCTTC.

A few counts support this clonotype. V and J are TRBV3-1 and TRBJ2-3, with 7 positions matching TRBD2. Germline V gives CDR1 LGHDT, CDR2 YNNKEL (reference sequence). The CDR3 has 15 residues. Losses at the gene ends were 4 bases for V and 3 bases for J; bases not matched to a gene: 7. The DNA for the CDR3 is TGTGCCAGCAGCCCTAGGCGGGGGTTGACAGATACGCAGTATTTT. Translation gives CASSPRRGLTDTQYF.

This clonotype showed up many times. This chain connects TRBV3-1 to TRBJ2-7; tentative D call: TRBD2 (5 bases). Germline CDR1 LGHDT, CDR2 YNNKEL (reference sequence). V lost 1 base and J lost 7, with 11 bases in between. CDR3 size: 13 residues. CDR3 loop: CASSQVTGSEQYF. The CDR3 region has the DNA TGTGCCAGCAGCCAAGTTACGGGAAGTGAGCAGTACTTC.

This clonotype was found a few times. The chain recombines TRBV20-1 with TRBJ1-2; D gene unclear. Trimming cost V 0 bases and J 5 bases, with 7 bases left between them. This CDR3 contains 12 residues. The germline V gene encodes CDR1 DFQATT and CDR2 SNEGSKA (reference sequence). This chain's CDR3 is CSARDLVYGYTF. CDR3 DNA sequence: TGCAGTGCTAGAGATCTCGTTTATGGCTACACCTTC.

This clonotype was counted only a few times. The gene calls are TRBV4-1 and TRBJ1-1, with D possibly TRBD1 on 5 matching bases. The V gene's germline CDR1 is MGHRA and CDR2 YSYEKL. Trimming took 1 base from V and 3 from J, leaving 15 bases between them. CDR3 length: 16 amino acids. The CDR3, as DNA: TGCGCCAGCAGCCAAGCGAGGGGCAGGGCGGACACTGAAGCTTTCTTT. Protein product: CASSQARGRADTEAFF.

This clonotype showed up just a few times. The chain uses TRBV5-1 and TRBJ2-3; D call uncertain. The V gene lost 1 base and the J gene lost 2 bases, with 5 bases spanning the gap. The CDR3 is made up of 13 amino acids. Germline V CDR1 and CDR2: SGHRS, YFSETQ. In DNA, the CDR3 is TGCGCCAGCAGCTTGTTGATCACAGATACGCAGTATTTT. Protein: CASSLLITDTQYF.

The chain uses TRBV7-8 and TRBJ2-7, with D perhaps matching TRBD1 (5 bases). Germline assignment: CDR1 SGHVS and CDR2 FQNEAQ. The V end lost 1 base, the J end lost 3 bases, and 10 bases lay between the germline ends. This CDR3 is 14 amino acids long. The CDR3 protein is CASSLGPGNYEQYV. DNA of the CDR3: TGTGCCAGCAGCTTAGGTCCAGGGAACTACGAGCAGTACGTC.

J is TRBJ2-1 and V is TRBV20-1, with 7 bases lining up with TRBD1. Unmatched junction bases numbered 8, after V lost 3 bases and J lost 6 bases. The CDR3 extends over 14 amino acids. CDR1 is DFQATT, CDR2 SNEGSKA, per germline (reference sequence). Here the CDR3 reads CSARRTGNFNEQFF. The CDR3 bases are TGCAGTGCTAGGAGGACAGGAAATTTCAATGAGCAGTTCTTC.

This chain connects TRBV29-1 to TRBJ2-3; TRBD2 agrees at 14 bases. Germline V gene data show CDR1 as SQVTM and CDR2 as ANQGSEA. The junction had 4 bases not matched to a gene; V was cut back by 1 base and J by 4 bases. The CDR3 runs to 16 residues. The CDR3, as DNA: TGCAGCGTTGAAGGAGGGACTAGCGGGGGTGCAGATACGCAGTATTTT. It specifies CSVEGGTSGGADTQYF.

The chain is built from TRBV24-1 and TRBJ2-3; TRBD1 matches at 9 bases. The CDR3 spans 16 residues. The germline gives CDR1 KGHDR, CDR2 SFDVKD. V was clipped by 5 bases and J by 7 bases; unmatched bases: 12. CDR3 DNA: TGTGCCACCAGTGGTGAGGGGACAGGGCGGAGGAATACGCAGTATTTT. This gives the protein CATSGEGTGRRNTQYF.

This clonotype was counted between two and nine times. The V and J genes are TRBV4-3 and TRBJ2-7, with 8 bases matching TRBD2. V lost 8 bases, J lost 0 bases, and 9 bases stayed unmatched. The length of the CDR3 is 15 residues. Germline-derived CDR1 and CDR2 are LGHNA and YSLEER. CDR3 nucleotide sequence: TGCGCCAGCGGAGGACAAAGCGGGAGCTCCTACGAGCAGTACGTC. Its translation is CASGGQSGSSYEQYV.

The rearrangement uses TRBV24-1 and TRBJ2-1; D is ambiguous. This CDR3 has 13 residues. Germline CDR1 and CDR2: KGHDR and SFDVKD. The germline V and J ends were trimmed by 9 bases and 2 bases, with 10 bases remaining between them. The CDR3 DNA reads as TGTGCCACCGGGTTACCCGCCTACAATGAGCAGTTCTTC. Translated, it gives CATGLPAYNEQFF.

The chain couples TRBV2 to TRBJ2-7; 9 nucleotides align to TRBD1. V gave up 8 bases and J gave up 3 bases; unmatched junction bases: 8. CDR3 length: 14 residues. Germline lookup yields CDR1 SNHLY and CDR2 FYNNEI. CDR3 region: CASGMTGGFYEQYF. CDR3 DNA: TGTGCCAGCGGGATGACAGGGGGATTCTACGAGCAGTACTTC.

This chain joins TRBV7-2 and TRBJ2-1; TRBD1 is a possible D gene (5 bases). Trimming removed 4 bases from V and 4 bases from J, with 14 bases in between. Germline CDR1 SGHTA, CDR2 FQGNSA. The CDR3 length is 15 residues. DNA for the CDR3: TGTGCCAGCAGCTCCGACGGAAGGGGATACAATGAGCAGTTCTTC. This gives the protein CASSSDGRGYNEQFF.

V gene TRBV5-1 combines with J gene TRBJ2-1; 7 positions agree with TRBD1. With V trimmed by 4 bases and J by 0 bases, 13 bases remained unmatched. The V gene's germline CDR1 is SGHRS and CDR2 YFSETQ. The CDR3 consists of 18 residues. CDR3 loop: CASSSLPPGQSSYNEQFF. The CDR3 region has the DNA TGCGCCAGCAGCAGCTTACCCCCGGGACAGAGCTCCTACAATGAGCAGTTCTTC.

The rearrangement uses TRBV6-4 and TRBJ2-6, with D maybe TRBD1 (5 bases). This CDR3 is built from 17 residues. V was shortened by 7 bases and J by 0 bases, with 16 bases between the two germline ends. CDR1 is MRHNA and CDR2 is SNTAGT in the germline V gene. The CDR3 region has the DNA TGTGCCAGCAATGGGGCCTCAACACACTCTGGGGCCAACGTCCTGACTTTC. Protein sequence: CASNGASTHSGANVLTF.

This chain joins TRBV18 and TRBJ2-5; D remains ambiguous. Trimming shortened V by 3 bases and J by 2 bases, and 13 bases separated the two germline ends. The CDR3 extends over 15 amino acids. Per germline, CDR1 KGHSH and CDR2 LQKENI. The CDR3 loop is CASSPRPTLQETQYF. For the CDR3, the DNA is TGTGCCAGCTCACCTCGTCCCACGTTACAAGAGACCCAGTACTTC.

V usage is TRBV7-3 and J usage is TRBJ2-3; D is unclear. V lost 2 bases and J lost 3, with 12 bases in between. CDR3 length equals 15 residues. Per germline, CDR1 SGHTA and CDR2 FQGTGA. This CDR3 reads CASSLVRSSTDTQYF. Here the CDR3 DNA reads TGTGCCAGCAGCTTAGTACGGAGCAGTACAGATACGCAGTATTTT.

The chain carries TRBV5-6 and TRBJ2-1; D call uncertain. The V gene lost 5 bases and the J gene lost 9 bases, with 9 bases spanning the gap. CDR3 size: 11 residues. Germline V gene sequence: CDR1 SGHDT, CDR2 YYEEEE. The CDR3 sequence: CASRTAREQFF. The CDR3, as DNA: TGTGCCAGCAGGACGGCCCGTGAGCAGTTCTTC.